This paragraph covers one T cell receptor (beta chain) sequence. Which antigen it targets is not known. There are no base qualities to consult, and no much larger clone falls within one base. The source of the sample is a study of cytomegalovirus exposure and HLA in healthy donors (dated by TCRdb to 2016 to 2017). Looking at the study overall: According to an earlier analysis of around 600 of the donors, some 170 million T cells yielded approximately 120 million unique TCR beta sequences and 250 to 350 Gb of sequence data. An early release that covered roughly 600 HLA-typed donors contained about 300 gigabases of sequencing data and 75 million to 100 million unique TCR sequences. Of the approximately 400 genotyped donors, 75% to 85% were placed in the genetic ancestry cluster associated with self-reported Caucasian donors. Genome-wide SNP genotypes for about 55% of the 666 donors were used in a later genetic analysis, which treated that subset as a discovery cohort. The later analysis used no new phenotypic data to find candidate immune exposures, relying instead on TCR beta sequences and their occurrence across donors. About 5 DR-DQ haplotypes were handled as single units for association and clustering, since linkage in the cohort was strong. To study patterns of TCR occurrence, a later analysis re-analyzed previously published TCR beta repertoires from 650 to 750 donors and added high-resolution HLA genotyping. Donor age, sex, ethnicity and CMV serostatus were collected together with the repertoire data. The study used immunosequencing to profile the T cell repertoires of 666 subjects and linked those repertoires to cytomegalovirus serostatus. An earlier analysis of 450 to 750 of the donors used high-throughput TCR beta sequencing to judge whether each TCR beta V gene segment behaved as functional or pseudogenic. The study aimed to test whether signatures of past pathogen exposure could be identified by cataloging public T cell receptors. On average, roughly 240,000 unique TCR beta nucleotide sequences were sequenced per donor among 398 genotyped donors of the cohort, with around 19% of those sequences being non-productive. In addition to the first cohort of hundreds of subjects, a separate validation cohort of approximately 110 different subjects was used. All discovery cohort repertoires had been generated using a single sequencing platform. To predict cytomegalovirus infection status, the study combined high-throughput TCR immunosequencing, statistical association of individual TCRs with disease status, and machine learning. Class I and class II HLA loci were covered by the typing at four-digit resolution. Typing coverage varied by locus: roughly 629-630 donors for A, B, C, DRB1 and DQB1; approximately 560 for DQA1; 606 for DPA1; about 450 for DPB1. Points the paper makes about the study in general: A few of the identified cytomegalovirus-associated TCR beta chains were confirmed in vitro to be specific for cytomegalovirus antigens. When HLA alleles, especially DR and DQ, strongly co-occurred, attributing TCR associations to individual alleles was difficult. In the study, 150 to 200 TCR beta chains were listed as associated with cytomegalovirus. Compared with the roughly 720-donor mean, donors in an Asian-associated ancestry cluster had fewer N-insertions in productive TCRs, according to a later genetic analysis. The earlier analysis of 450 to 700 of the donors excluded approximately 15 rarely observed V segments, including chromosome 9 orphons, because counts were too low. Broadly in line with IMGT annotations, most TCR beta V segments showed up in productive rearrangements about 90% or about 30% of the time in an earlier analysis of 450 to 600 of the donors. Some IMGT-functional V segments, including TRBV6-2 and TRBV6-3, could not be told apart with the 87-base-pair reads, so those segments were excluded. In both the original and validation cohorts, the classifier was reported to diagnose cytomegalovirus status with high specificity and sensitivity. According to a later analysis, TCR association rates differed among HLA loci, with DRB1 alleles showing the most associated TCRs and HLA-C alleles showing the fewest. A later genetic analysis associated a missense DCLRE1C variant with V-gene and J-gene trimming of TCR beta chains, and an independent cohort replicated the association. Compared with equally common non-associated chains, HLA-associated TCR beta chains in a later analysis were more clonally expanded and had lower generation probabilities. Sequencing depth was assumed to be roughly uniform across donors in the presence/absence analyses, though that assumption may not hold. A cluster of highly shared sequence variants was judged likely to represent a technical artifact of the sequencing pipeline. Specific HLA alleles were associated with 15,000 to 20,000 TCR beta sequences at a false discovery rate of 0.05 in a later analysis. HLA typing was unavailable for some donors at each locus, so association tests used only the typed subset. In a later analysis, most CMV-associated TCR beta chains were found to appear HLA-restricted, with HLA associations seemingly driven largely by CMV exposure. Linkage disequilibrium might explain the correlated functional status among segregating V segments, but an unknown experimental factor could not be ruled out. The only immune exposure information available for the cohort was CMV serostatus. Across donors, most TCR sequences were observed very rarely, whereas some public TCRs were present in many individuals. The authors suggested that the approach could potentially be generalized to other disease states and immunological phenotypes. A further reported finding was that TCR beta sequences accurately predicted the HLA-A and HLA-B alleles for most subjects in the first cohort. A later analysis reported that several top co-occurrence clusters appeared linked to parvovirus B19, influenza, CMV and Epstein-Barr virus. This cohort had only TCR beta chains sequenced, and the lack of alpha or paired-chain data limited which features could be detected.

The cohort was made up of hundreds of healthy bone marrow donors. All cohort members were sampled while nominally healthy, although unrecorded immune exposures were likely present. The donor was CMV seronegative and was included in the group of several hundred seronegative cohort members. A peripheral blood sample was provided by each donor, and peripheral blood mononuclear cells were used for TCR beta sequencing. The Qiagen DNeasy Blood Extraction Kit was used to extract genomic DNA from the blood cell samples. The protocol used for the library was the immunoSEQ multiplex PCR assay. For the multiplex PCR, a mixture combining 60 forward primers for TCR Vbeta segments and 13 reverse primers for TCR Jbeta segments was used. The CDR3 region of rearranged TCR beta genes was amplified from genomic DNA with a multiplex PCR assay. On the Illumina HiSeq System, the amplified TCR beta libraries were sequenced as 87-base-pair reads. The authors' pipeline ran thus. A later analysis counted about 80 million unique TCR beta chains across the 550 to 800 repertoires, and about 10 million of these chains were shared by at least two donors. Raw reads were error-corrected and collapsed into unique sequences by a nearest-neighbor algorithm in which closely related sequences were merged to remove PCR and sequencing errors. V, D and J gene segments were assigned by aligning CDR3 sequences to IMGT reference sequences. For a sequence to be retained, a match of at least six nucleotides to both a V gene segment and a J gene segment was required. Rearrangements were classified as productive when the CDR3 lacked stop codons and remained in frame with V and J, and all other rearrangements were classified as non-productive. CDR3 was defined by IMGT convention, running from the second conserved V-encoded cysteine to the conserved J-encoded phenylalanine. The earlier analysis of 500 to 600 of the donors excluded sequences that lacked an unambiguous match to a single V gene segment. An earlier analysis of a few hundred of the donors called V segments functional above 56.7% productive rearrangements and segregating when the between-donor standard deviation exceeded 5%. A statistical classification framework was built for diagnosing cytomegalovirus status from the catalog of TCR beta chain sequences. In a later analysis, TCR nucleotide sequences were compared against IMGT/GENE-DB human TR gene sequences so that V and J genes could be assigned. Using the TCRdist pipeline, a later analysis assigned CDR3 sequences along with most-parsimonious VDJ recombination scenarios. In a later analysis, each TCR beta chain was defined by its CDR3 amino acid sequence together with its V-gene family, and reads lacking a unique V-gene family were excluded. As a way to deal with suspected cross-contamination and a sequencing artifact, a later analysis dropped 450 to 700 nucleotide sequences that were highly shared and had low generation probability. In a later analysis, a clonal expansion index was calculated for each public chain from normalized within-repertoire ranks of inferred template counts. A later analysis computed generation probabilities with a VDJ recombination model fitted to out-of-frame rearrangements, and checked the results against IGoR. Hypergeometric tests were used in a later analysis to score TCR-TCR, TCR-HLA and TCR-CMV co-occurrence, with a repertoire-size bias correction applied to the TCR pairs. A later analysis estimated false discovery rates by permuting HLA or CMV assignments 20 times. In a later analysis, co-occurring TCRs were grouped using DBSCAN, with TCRdist sequence similarity added in when clustering inside HLA-allele-positive subsets. Repertoires with fewer than 30,000 or more than 120,000 public chains were left out of co-occurrence clustering, as were five repertoires with anomalous nucleotide sharing. The table comes from immuneACCESS by way of TCRdb, which keeps in-frame sequences with V and J called. Part of the clones is missing from these tables; in studies checked, under half for an unresolved V gene and the rest for unknown reasons. That table is the source of V, J and clone size, and D and trimming were worked out from the DNA. Across this sample there are under 200,000 clones, with more than 80% seen only once. The ten largest clones take up 13% of the sample.

Trimming accounts for 5 bases at V and 7 bases at J, while the number of junction bases matched to no gene is 7. The CDR3 contains 13 residues, cysteine and phenylalanine counted. Only CDR3 DNA remains: 39 bases, in frame from the first base. CDR1 SGHAT and CDR2 FQNNGV are derived from the germline V gene. Sequencing used PBMCs. The rearranged segments are TRBV11-2 and TRBJ2-7; 8 bases in between match TRBD1. The TCR sequence derives from a woman in her 50s in good health and CMV-seronegative. The nucleotides are TGTGCCAGCAGCCCGGACAGGGAAAGGGAGCAGTACTTC. It specifies CASSPDREREQYF.